Sequencing of this T cell receptor beta chain was carried out in a study of OX40 agonist ivuxolimab in advanced cancers. Whole-study context: Patients were treated with ivuxolimab, an agonistic anti-OX40 (CD134) antibody. From about 23 to 85 years was the age range, with a mean of around 57 years, and 70% to 85% were male.

The assay was immunoSEQ multiplex PCR, and TCRdb's table has in-frame clones only and misses some. The sample has tens of thousands of clones, more than 80% seen once. Germline V gene data show CDR1 as SGHTA and CDR2 as FQGNSA. Trimming took 3 bases from V and 10 from J, leaving 10 bases between them. The CDR3 spans 12 residues. The sequenced sample was CD4+ or CD8+ T cells sorted from blood, obtained in a trial of the OX40 agonist ivuxolimab. This sequence joins TRBV7-2 and TRBJ2-1; D uncertain. The receptor was derived from an adult with an advanced solid tumor such as melanoma, head and neck, liver or kidney cancer. In nucleotides, the CDR3 is TGTGCCAGCAGCTTGATTACGTACGAGCAGTTCTTC. This gives the protein CASSLITYEQFF.